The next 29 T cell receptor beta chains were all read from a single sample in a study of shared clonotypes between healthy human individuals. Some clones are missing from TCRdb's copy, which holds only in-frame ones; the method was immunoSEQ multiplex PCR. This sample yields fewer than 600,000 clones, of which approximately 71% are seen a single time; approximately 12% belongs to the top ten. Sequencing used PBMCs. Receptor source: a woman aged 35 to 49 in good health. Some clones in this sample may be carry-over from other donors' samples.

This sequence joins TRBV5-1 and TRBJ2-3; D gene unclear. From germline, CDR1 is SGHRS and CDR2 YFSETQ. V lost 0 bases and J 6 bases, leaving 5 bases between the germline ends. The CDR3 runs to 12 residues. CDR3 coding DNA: TGCGCCAGCAGCTTGGGAGATGATACGCAGTATTTT. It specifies CASSLGDDTQYF.

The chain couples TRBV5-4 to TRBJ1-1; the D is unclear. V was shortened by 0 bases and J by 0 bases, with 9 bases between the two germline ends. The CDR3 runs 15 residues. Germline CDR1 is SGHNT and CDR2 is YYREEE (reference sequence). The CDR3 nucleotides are TGTGCCAGCAGCTTGGGAGGAGAAATGAACACTGAAGCTTTCTTT. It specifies CASSLGGEMNTEAFF.

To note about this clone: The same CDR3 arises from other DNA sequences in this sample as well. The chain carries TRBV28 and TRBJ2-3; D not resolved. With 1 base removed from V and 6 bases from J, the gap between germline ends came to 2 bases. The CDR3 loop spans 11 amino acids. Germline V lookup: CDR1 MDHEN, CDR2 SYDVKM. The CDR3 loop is CASSLSDTQYF. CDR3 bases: TGTGCCAGCAGTTTATCGGATACGCAGTATTTT.

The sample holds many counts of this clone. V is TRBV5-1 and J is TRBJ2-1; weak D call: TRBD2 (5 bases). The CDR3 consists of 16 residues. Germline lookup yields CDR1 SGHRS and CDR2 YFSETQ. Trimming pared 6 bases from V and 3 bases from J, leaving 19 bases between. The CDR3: CASTSPEGGRYNEQFF. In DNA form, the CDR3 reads TGCGCCAGCACCAGCCCTGAGGGTGGACGCTACAATGAGCAGTTCTTC.

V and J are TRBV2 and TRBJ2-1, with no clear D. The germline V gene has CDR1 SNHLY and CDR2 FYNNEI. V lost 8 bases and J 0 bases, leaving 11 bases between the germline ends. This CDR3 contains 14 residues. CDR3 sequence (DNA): TGTGCCAGCCTCCCCCGGAGCTCCTACAATGAGCAGTTCTTC. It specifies CASLPRSSYNEQFF.

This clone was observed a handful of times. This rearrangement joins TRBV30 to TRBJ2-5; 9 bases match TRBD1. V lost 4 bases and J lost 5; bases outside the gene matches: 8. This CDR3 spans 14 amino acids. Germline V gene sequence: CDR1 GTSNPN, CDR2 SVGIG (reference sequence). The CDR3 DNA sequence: TGTGCCTGGAAAGGGACAGGGAGAAAGGAGACCCAGTACTTC. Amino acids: CAWKGTGRKETQYF.

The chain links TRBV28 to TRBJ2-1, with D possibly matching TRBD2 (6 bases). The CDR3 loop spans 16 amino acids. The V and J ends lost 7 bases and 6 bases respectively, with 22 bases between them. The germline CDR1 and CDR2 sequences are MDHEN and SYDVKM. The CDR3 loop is CASNNLGGGPINEQFF. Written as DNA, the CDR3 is TGTGCCAGCAATAACCTCGGTGGAGGGCCTATCAATGAGCAGTTCTTC.

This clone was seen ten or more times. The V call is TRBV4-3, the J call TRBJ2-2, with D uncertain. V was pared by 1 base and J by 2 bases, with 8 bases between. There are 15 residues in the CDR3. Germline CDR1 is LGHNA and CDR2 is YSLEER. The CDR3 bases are TGCGCCAGCAGCCAAGTCTACGGAAACACCGGGGAGCTGTTTTTT. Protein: CASSQVYGNTGELFF.

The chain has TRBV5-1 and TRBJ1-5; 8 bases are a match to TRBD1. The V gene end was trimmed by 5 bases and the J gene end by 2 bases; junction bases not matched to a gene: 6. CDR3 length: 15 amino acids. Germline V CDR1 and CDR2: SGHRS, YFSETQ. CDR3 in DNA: TGCGCCAGCAGTCCGGGACAGGTCGGCAATCAGCCCCAGCATTTT. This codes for CASSPGQVGNQPQHF.

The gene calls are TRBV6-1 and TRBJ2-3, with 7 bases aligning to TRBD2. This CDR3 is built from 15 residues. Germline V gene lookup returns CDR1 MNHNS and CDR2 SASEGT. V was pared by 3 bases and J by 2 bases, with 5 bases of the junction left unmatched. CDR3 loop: CASSDQGGDTDTQYF. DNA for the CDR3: TGTGCCAGCAGTGATCAGGGAGGGGACACAGATACGCAGTATTTT.

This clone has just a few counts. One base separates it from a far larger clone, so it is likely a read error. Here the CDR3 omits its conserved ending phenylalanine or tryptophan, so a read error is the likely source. The CDR3 DNA follows: TGTGCCTGGAATCCTGGGGCCAACGTCCTGACTTCC. Translation: CAWNPGANVLTS. This chain uses TRBV30 with TRBJ2-6, with D uncertain. Trimming took 4 bases from V and 2 from J, leaving 3 bases between them. Germline V gives CDR1 GTSNPN, CDR2 SVGIG (reference sequence). The CDR3 loop spans 12 amino acids.

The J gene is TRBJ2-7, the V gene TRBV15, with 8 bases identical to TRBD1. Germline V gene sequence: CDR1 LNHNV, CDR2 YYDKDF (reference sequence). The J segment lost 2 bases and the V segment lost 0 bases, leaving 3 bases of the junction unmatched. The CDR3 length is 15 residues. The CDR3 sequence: CATSREWTGTYEQYF. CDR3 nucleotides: TGTGCCACCAGCAGAGAGTGGACAGGGACCTACGAGCAGTACTTC.

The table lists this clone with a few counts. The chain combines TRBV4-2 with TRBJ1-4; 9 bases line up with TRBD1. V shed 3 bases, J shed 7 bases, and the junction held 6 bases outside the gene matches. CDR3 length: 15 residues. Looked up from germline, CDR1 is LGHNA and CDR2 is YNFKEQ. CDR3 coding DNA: TGTGCCAGCAGCCATGGGGGACAGGGAAGTGAAAAACTGTTTTTT. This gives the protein CASSHGGQGSEKLFF.

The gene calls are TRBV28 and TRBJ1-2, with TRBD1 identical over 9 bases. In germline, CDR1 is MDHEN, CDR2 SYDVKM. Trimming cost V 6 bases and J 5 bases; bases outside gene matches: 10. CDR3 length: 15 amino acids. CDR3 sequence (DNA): TGTGCCAGCAGCGCGCCGGACAGGGGATTATATGGCTACACCTTC. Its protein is CASSAPDRGLYGYTF.

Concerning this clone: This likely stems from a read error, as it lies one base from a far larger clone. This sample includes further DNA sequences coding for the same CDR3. The CDR3 DNA reads as TGTGCCAGTAGCCCGGGCAGGGCATGGGGCTACACCTTC. This gives the protein CASSPGRAWGYTF. This chain connects TRBV5-4 to TRBJ1-2; D might be TRBD1 (5 bases). The CDR3 is 13 residues long. Per the germline V gene, CDR1 is SGHNT and CDR2 is YYREEE (reference sequence). Trimming took off 8 bases at V and 8 bases at J, with 19 bases between the two ends.

The DNA of the CDR3 is TGTGCCAGCAGTTCTCGACGGGGGATGGAAGCTTTCTTT. Translating gives CASSSRRGMEAFF. The chain uses TRBV27 and TRBJ1-1; D possibly corresponds to TRBD1 (5 bases). Per germline, CDR1 MNHEY and CDR2 SMNVEV (reference sequence). V was clipped by 4 bases and J by 8 bases, with 14 bases between them. The CDR3 is made up of 13 amino acids.

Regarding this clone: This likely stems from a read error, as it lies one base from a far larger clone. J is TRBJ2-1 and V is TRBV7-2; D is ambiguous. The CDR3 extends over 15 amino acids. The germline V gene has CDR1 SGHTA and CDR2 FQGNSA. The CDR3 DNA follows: TGTGGCAGCAGCTTAAATACGGGCTCCTACAATGAGCAGTTCTTC. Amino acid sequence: CGSSLNTGSYNEQFF.

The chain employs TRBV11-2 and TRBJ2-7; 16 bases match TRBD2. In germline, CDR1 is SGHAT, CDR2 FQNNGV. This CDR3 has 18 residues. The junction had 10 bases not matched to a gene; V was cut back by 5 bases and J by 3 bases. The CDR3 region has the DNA TGTGCCAGCAGCCTGGGACTAGCGGGAGGGCCCTACCACTACGAGCAGTACTTC. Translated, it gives CASSLGLAGGPYHYEQYF.

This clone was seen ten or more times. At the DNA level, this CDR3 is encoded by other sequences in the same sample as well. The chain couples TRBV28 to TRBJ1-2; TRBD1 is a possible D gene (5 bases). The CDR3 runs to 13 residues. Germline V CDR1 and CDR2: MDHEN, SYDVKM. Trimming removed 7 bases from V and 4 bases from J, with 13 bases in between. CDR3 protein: CASKVGDLYGYTF. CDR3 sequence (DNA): TGTGCCAGCAAGGTGGGGGATCTCTATGGCTACACCTTC.

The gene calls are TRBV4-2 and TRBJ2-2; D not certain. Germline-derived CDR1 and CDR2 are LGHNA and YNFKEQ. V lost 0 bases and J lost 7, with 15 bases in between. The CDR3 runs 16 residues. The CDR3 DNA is TGTGCCAGCAGCCAAGAAGGTAGTAGCCGGAGCGGGGAGCTGTTTTTT. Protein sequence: CASSQEGSSRSGELFF.

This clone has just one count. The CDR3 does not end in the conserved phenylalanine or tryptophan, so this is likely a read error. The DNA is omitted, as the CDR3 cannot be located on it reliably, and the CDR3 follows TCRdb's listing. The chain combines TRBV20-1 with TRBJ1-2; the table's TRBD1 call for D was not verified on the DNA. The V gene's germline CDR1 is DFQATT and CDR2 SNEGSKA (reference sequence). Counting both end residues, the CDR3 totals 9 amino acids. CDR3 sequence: CSARGQPTY.

The CDR3 sequence: CASSFSRNTGELFF. The CDR3 nucleotides are TGTGCCAGCAGTTTCTCACGGAACACCGGGGAGCTGTTTTTT. J is TRBJ2-2 and V is TRBV27; no clear D gene. Trimming shortened V by 3 bases and J by 1 base, and 6 bases separated the two germline ends. The germline V gene has CDR1 MNHEY and CDR2 SMNVEV (reference sequence). This CDR3 region has 14 residues.

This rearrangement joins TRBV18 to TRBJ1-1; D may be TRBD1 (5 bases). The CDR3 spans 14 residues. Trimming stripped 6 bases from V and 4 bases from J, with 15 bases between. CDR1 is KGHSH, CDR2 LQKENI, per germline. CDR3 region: CASSQEQVGTEAFF. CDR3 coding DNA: TGTGCCAGCTCCCAGGAACAGGTGGGCACTGAAGCTTTCTTT. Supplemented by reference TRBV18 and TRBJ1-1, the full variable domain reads NAGVMQNPRHLVRRRGQEARLRCSPMKGHSHVYWYRQLPEEGLKFMVYLQKENIIDESGMPKERFSAEFPKEGPSILRIQQVVRGDSAAYFCASSQEQVGTEAFFGQGTRLTVV.

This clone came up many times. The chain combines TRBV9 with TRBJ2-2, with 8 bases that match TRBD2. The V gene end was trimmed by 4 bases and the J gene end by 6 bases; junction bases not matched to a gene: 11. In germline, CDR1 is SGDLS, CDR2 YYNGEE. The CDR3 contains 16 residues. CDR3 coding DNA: TGTGCCAGCAGCATTGCGGCGGGAGGTTCTGCCGGGGAGCTGTTTTTT. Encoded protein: CASSIAAGGSAGELFF. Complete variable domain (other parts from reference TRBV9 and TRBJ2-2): DSGVTQTPKHLITATGQRVTLRCSPRSGDLSVYWYQQSLDQGLQFLIQYYNGEERAKGNILERFSAQQFPDLHSELNLSSLELGDSALYFCASSIAAGGSAGELFFGEGSRLTVL.

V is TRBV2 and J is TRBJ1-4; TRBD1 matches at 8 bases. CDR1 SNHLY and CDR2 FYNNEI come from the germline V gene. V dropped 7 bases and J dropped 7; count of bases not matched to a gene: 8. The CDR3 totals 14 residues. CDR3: CASKTDRGIEKLFF. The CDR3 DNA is TGTGCCAGCAAAACTGACAGGGGTATTGAAAAACTGTTTTTT.

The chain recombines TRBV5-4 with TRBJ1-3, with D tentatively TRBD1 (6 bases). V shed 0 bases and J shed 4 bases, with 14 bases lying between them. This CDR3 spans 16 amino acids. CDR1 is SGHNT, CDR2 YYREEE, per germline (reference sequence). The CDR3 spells CASSLGPGAEGNTIYF. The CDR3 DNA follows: TGTGCCAGCAGCTTGGGCCCGGGGGCGGAAGGAAACACCATATATTTT.

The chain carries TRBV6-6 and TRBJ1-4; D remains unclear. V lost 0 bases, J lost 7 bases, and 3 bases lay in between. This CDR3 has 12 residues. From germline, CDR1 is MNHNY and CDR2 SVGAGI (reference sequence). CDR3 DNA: TGTGCCAGCAGTTACTCGGCTGAAAAACTGTTTTTT. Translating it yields CASSYSAEKLFF.

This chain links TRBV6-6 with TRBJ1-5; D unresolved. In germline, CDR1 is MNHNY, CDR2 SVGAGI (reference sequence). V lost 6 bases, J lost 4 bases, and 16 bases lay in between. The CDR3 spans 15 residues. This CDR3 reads CASSDTGRENQPQHF. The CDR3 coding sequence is TGTGCCAGCAGCGACACCGGACGGGAAAATCAGCCCCAGCATTTT.

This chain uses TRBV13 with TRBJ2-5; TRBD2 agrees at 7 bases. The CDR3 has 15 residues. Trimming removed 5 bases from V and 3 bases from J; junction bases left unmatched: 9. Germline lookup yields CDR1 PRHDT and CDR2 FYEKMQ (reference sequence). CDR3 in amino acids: CASSPREGREETQYF. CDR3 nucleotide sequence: TGTGCCAGCAGCCCCAGGGAGGGCAGGGAAGAGACCCAGTACTTC.